The following is a T cell receptor (beta chain) sequence with its context. These data originate in a study of blood T cell repertoires in COVID-19. Assay: immunoSEQ multiplex PCR; the TCRdb copy retains only in-frame clones and omits some. The sample includes tens of thousands of clones, approximately 80% seen only once; the top ten take under 20%. This CDR3 comprises 18 residues. The sequence was collected from a woman between 55 and 75 years old with acute or convalescent COVID-19. Material: peripheral blood. This sequence joins TRBV21-1 and TRBJ1-5; the DNA was not used to check the table's D call, TRBD1. TRBV21-1 is labeled a pseudogene. CDR3 in amino acids: CASSKALKGAVGNQPQHF. In DNA form, the CDR3 reads TGTGCCAGCAGCAAAGCATTGAAGGGGGCTGTAGGCAATCAGCCCCAGCATTTT.